The 24 T cell receptor beta chains below all came from one sample that was sequenced in a study of long-term antiretroviral therapy in people with HIV. The run of the v3.0 immunoSEQ assay was at survey level. Libraries were prepared by immunoSEQ multiplex PCR; TCRdb keeps only in-frame clonotypes and omits some of them. Seen here are around 43,000 clones, approximately 94% observed once, and the top ten hold around 2.1%. This material consisted of unsorted PBMCs, taken roughly 9.5 years after starting antiretroviral therapy. Source of these receptors: a man aged 30 to 39 with HIV.

This chain links TRBV6-7 with TRBJ1-5; 10 nucleotides match TRBD1. TRBV6-7 is classed as an ORF, of uncertain function. The CDR3 loop spans 17 amino acids. V lost 7 bases, J lost 0 bases, and 9 bases stayed unmatched. The chain's CDR3 is CASKLGQGLNSNQPQHF. The CDR3, as DNA: TGTGCCAGCAAATTGGGACAGGGGCTCAATAGCAATCAGCCCCAGCATTTT.

The rearrangement uses TRBV10-2 and TRBJ2-6; 7 positions match TRBD1. CDR1 is WSHSY and CDR2 is SAAADI in the germline V gene. Germline trimming cut 5 bases from V and 4 bases from J; bases unmatched to any gene: 5. The CDR3 runs 15 residues. The CDR3 loop reads CASSPTGTGANVLTF. The DNA of the CDR3 is TGCGCCAGCAGTCCGACAGGGACCGGGGCCAACGTCCTGACTTTC.

The V gene is TRBV5-5, the J gene TRBJ1-6; tentatively, D is TRBD1 (5 bases). Germline V gene data show CDR1 as SGHKS and CDR2 as YYEKEE (reference sequence). The CDR3 spans 14 residues. Trimming pared 0 bases from V and 13 bases from J, leaving 14 bases between. In DNA, the CDR3 is TGTGCCAGCAGCTTGGATGGGGGAGGGATGCCCCTCCACTTT. This gives the protein CASSLDGGGMPLHF.

The rearrangement uses TRBV30 and TRBJ1-1; D unresolved. Germline V CDR1 and CDR2: GTSNPN, SVGIG (reference sequence). The CDR3 is 13 residues long. Trimming removed 5 bases at V and 1 base at J, with 11 bases between. CDR3: CAWGSGWNTEAFF. CDR3 DNA: TGTGCCTGGGGTTCGGGATGGAACACTGAAGCTTTCTTT.

This sequence joins TRBV6-5 and TRBJ2-1, with D possibly being TRBD2 (6 bases). The CDR3 is 14 residues long. Germline values: CDR1 MNHEY, CDR2 SVGAGI. The V and J ends lost 8 bases and 6 bases respectively, with 17 bases between them. The CDR3: CASGLAGGSNEQFF. The CDR3 DNA reads TGTGCCAGCGGGCTAGCCGGGGGAAGCAATGAGCAGTTCTTC.

The V call is TRBV19, the J call TRBJ2-4; D may be TRBD1 or TRBD2 (5 bases each). Trimming shortened V by 1 base and J by 0 bases, and 19 bases separated the two germline ends. The CDR3 is 19 amino acids. The germline V gene has CDR1 LNHDA and CDR2 SQIVND (reference sequence). CDR3 sequence: CASSIGGTSLELAKNIQYF. The CDR3 DNA follows: TGTGCCAGTAGTATAGGGGGGACGTCGCTCGAACTAGCCAAAAACATTCAGTACTTC.

This clone was detected only once. The rearrangement links TRBV2 to TRBJ1-2; D unresolved. V lost 4 bases to trimming and J lost 3 bases, with 3 bases between them. Germline-derived CDR1 and CDR2 are SNHLY and FYNNEI. This CDR3 is 11 amino acids long. The CDR3 sequence is CASSGDYGYTF. CDR3 nucleotides: TGTGCCAGCAGTGGAGACTATGGCTACACCTTC.

The V call is TRBV7-8, the J call TRBJ2-1; D possibly corresponds to TRBD2 (5 bases). The germline V gene has CDR1 SGHVS and CDR2 FQNEAQ. Trimming removed 1 base at V and 4 bases at J, with 17 bases between. The CDR3 extends over 17 amino acids. In nucleotides, the CDR3 is TGTGCCAGCAGCTTAGTGGGCGGGTCCCTCACATACAATGAGCAGTTCTTC. Residues: CASSLVGGSLTYNEQFF.

The gene calls are TRBV11-2 and TRBJ2-5, with D maybe TRBD1 (5 bases). This CDR3 comprises 13 residues. Trimming took off 2 bases at V and 5 bases at J, with 9 bases between the two ends. Per germline, CDR1 SGHAT and CDR2 FQNNGV. CDR3 sequence reads: CASSLRGMETQYF. The CDR3 region has the DNA TGTGCCAGCAGCTTAAGGGGTATGGAGACCCAGTACTTC.

The chain has TRBV7-2 and TRBJ1-2, with 7 bases aligning to TRBD1. CDR3 size: 12 residues. Germline-derived CDR1 and CDR2 are SGHTA and FQGNSA. Trimming removed 3 bases from V and 8 bases from J; junction bases left unmatched: 3. Here the CDR3 reads CASSFTGVGYTF. The CDR3 nucleotides are TGTGCCAGCAGCTTCACAGGGGTCGGCTACACCTTC.

This chain joins TRBV2 and TRBJ2-5, with D possibly matching TRBD1 (5 bases). The CDR3 has 12 residues. Trimming stripped 6 bases from V and 5 bases from J, with 10 bases between. Germline CDR1 is SNHLY and CDR2 is FYNNEI. CDR3: CASSGQSETQYF. As DNA, the CDR3 is TGTGCCAGCAGCGGACAATCTGAGACCCAGTACTTC.

This clone was counted a single time. Different DNA sequences within this sample yield the same CDR3. This sequence joins TRBV2 and TRBJ2-5; D gene uncertain. The CDR3 runs to 11 residues. CDR1 and CDR2 (germline): SNHLY, FYNNEI. The V end lost 4 bases, the J end lost 2 bases, and 2 bases lay between the germline ends. The CDR3 sequence is CASSVQETQYF. The CDR3 DNA reads as TGTGCCAGCAGTGTTCAAGAGACCCAGTACTTC. Using reference TRBV2 and TRBJ2-5 for the parts outside the CDR3, the full variable domain is EPEVTQTPSHQVTQMGQEVILRCVPISNHLYFYWYRQILGQKVEFLVSFYNNEISEKSEIFDDQFSVERPDGSNFTLKIRSTKLEDSAMYFCASSVQETQYFGPGTRLLVL.

Here the CDR3 DNA reads TGTGCCAGCAGTGGAGGGTGGGCCGGGGAGCTGTTTTTT. This sequence encodes CASSGGWAGELFF. The chain combines TRBV7-9 with TRBJ2-2, with a possible D match to TRBD2 (6 bases). This CDR3 comprises 13 residues. The V end was cut by 6 bases, the J end by 6 bases, with 11 bases between. CDR1 is SEHNR and CDR2 is FQNEAQ in the germline V gene (reference sequence).

CDR3 region: CASSDILAGGPGCTDTQYF. As DNA, the CDR3 is TGTGCCAGCAGTGACATCTTAGCGGGGGGGCCGGGTTGCACAGATACGCAGTATTTT. V is TRBV6-4 and J is TRBJ2-3; 11 bases line up with TRBD2. Germline trimming cut 2 bases from V and 1 base from J; bases unmatched to any gene: 11. Germline values: CDR1 MRHNA, CDR2 SNTAGT. The CDR3 has 19 residues.

V usage is TRBV19 and J usage is TRBJ2-2; D not certain. The CDR3 has 14 residues. V lost 3 bases and J lost 0, with 5 bases in between. CDR1 and CDR2 from the germline V gene are LNHDA and SQIVND (reference sequence). The CDR3: CASSMSANTGELFF. The DNA for the CDR3 is TGTGCCAGTAGTATGTCCGCGAACACCGGGGAGCTGTTTTTT. Variable domain in full (rest from reference TRBV19 and TRBJ2-2): DGGITQSPKYLFRKEGQNVTLSCEQNLNHDAMYWYRQDPGQGLRLIYYSQIVNDFQKGDIAEGYSVSREKKESFPLTVTSAQKNPTAFYLCASSMSANTGELFFGEGSRLTVL.

This clone was recorded only once. This chain connects TRBV5-1 to TRBJ1-5, with D tentatively TRBD1 (5 bases). Germline lookup yields CDR1 SGHRS and CDR2 YFSETQ. The V end was cut by 3 bases, the J end by 6 bases, with 16 bases between. The CDR3 sequence is 15 residues long. The chain's CDR3 is CASSSRDPGSQPQHF. CDR3 sequence (DNA): TGCGCCAGCAGCTCCCGGGACCCCGGGAGTCAGCCCCAGCATTTT.

The chain combines TRBV29-1 with TRBJ1-4; no clear D gene. Germline CDR1 and CDR2: SQVTM and ANQGSEA. The CDR3 has 13 residues. Trimming cost V 7 bases and J 4 bases, with 13 bases left between them. The DNA of the CDR3 is TGCAGCGCCACGGGGAGCGGTAATGAAAAACTGTTTTTT. Its translation: CSATGSGNEKLFF.

This clone was recorded only once. V usage is TRBV28 and J usage is TRBJ1-5; TRBD1 is a possible D gene (5 bases). Germline lookup yields CDR1 MDHEN and CDR2 SYDVKM. Trimming shortened V by 1 base and J by 2 bases, and 9 bases separated the two germline ends. CDR3 length: 15 amino acids. Here the CDR3 DNA reads TGTGCCAGCAGTTTATTTGGAGGGGGCAATCAGCCCCAGCATTTT. Translating gives CASSLFGGGNQPQHF.

The chain employs TRBV7-8 and TRBJ2-7; 9 bases match TRBD1. The CDR3 covers 15 residues. After removal of 5 bases from V and 2 bases from J, the junction contained 7 bases not matched to a gene. Germline CDR1 reads SGHVS; CDR2 reads FQNEAQ. The CDR3 protein is CASSAQGADPYEQYF. CDR3 sequence (DNA): TGTGCCAGCAGCGCACAGGGGGCCGACCCCTACGAGCAGTACTTC.

The genes are TRBV6-6 and TRBJ1-1, with a possible D match to TRBD1 (5 bases). The CDR3 spans 15 residues. Trimming took off 7 bases at V and 1 base at J, with 16 bases between the two ends. Germline CDR1 and CDR2: MNHNY and SVGAGI (reference sequence). The CDR3 is CASILRGTSNTEAFF. The DNA of the CDR3 is TGTGCCAGCATTTTACGTGGGACCTCGAACACTGAAGCTTTCTTT.

The chain couples TRBV6-1 to TRBJ2-3, with D perhaps assigned TRBD1 or TRBD2 (5 bases each). This CDR3 has 11 amino acids. Germline values: CDR1 MNHNS, CDR2 SASEGT. V gave up 8 bases and J gave up 4 bases, with 7 bases separating them. The CDR3 DNA follows: TGTGCCAGCGGGGGTTCAGATACGCAGTATTTT. Its protein product is CASGGSDTQYF.

The J gene is TRBJ2-5, the V gene TRBV5-4; 8 bases align to TRBD1. The germline V gene has CDR1 SGHNT and CDR2 YYREEE (reference sequence). V was clipped by 3 bases and J by 2 bases; unmatched bases: 3. The CDR3 totals 14 residues. CDR3 in amino acids: CASSWDRKQETQYF. CDR3 DNA sequence: TGTGCCAGCAGCTGGGACAGGAAACAAGAGACCCAGTACTTC.

This chain uses TRBV2 with TRBJ1-4; 8 positions agree with TRBD1. This CDR3 has 14 amino acids. CDR1 is SNHLY and CDR2 is FYNNEI in the germline V gene. V lost 9 bases, J lost 8 bases, and 11 bases stayed unmatched. The chain's CDR3 is CASIGQGGGEKLFF. DNA of the CDR3: TGTGCCAGTATTGGACAGGGCGGGGGAGAAAAACTGTTTTTT.

This chain joins TRBV7-3 and TRBJ2-3; weak D call: TRBD1 (6 bases). The CDR3 is made up of 15 amino acids. Trimming removed 2 bases at V and 4 bases at J, with 13 bases between. Germline V gene lookup returns CDR1 SGHTA and CDR2 FQGTGA. The CDR3 sequence: CASSLGLTGPDTQYF. Here the CDR3 DNA reads TGTGCCAGCAGCTTAGGACTGACAGGCCCAGATACGCAGTATTTT.